The 29 T cell receptor beta chains presented below share a single source sample, sequenced in a study of OX40 agonist ivuxolimab in advanced cancers. Sequenced by immunoSEQ multiplex PCR; TCRdb stores in-frame clones only, minus some. Among tens of thousands of clones listed, about 93% were seen once. Here the sequenced sample was CD4+ or CD8+ T cells sorted from blood, taken in a trial of the OX40 agonist ivuxolimab. These receptors all stem from an adult with an advanced solid tumor such as melanoma, head and neck, liver or kidney cancer.

The chain couples TRBV28 to TRBJ2-6; the D call may be TRBD1 or TRBD2 (6 bases each). V lost 8 bases, J lost 0 bases, and 11 bases lay in between. CDR1 is MDHEN, CDR2 SYDVKM, per germline. CDR3 length: 15 amino acids. Written as DNA, the CDR3 is TGTGCCAGCTCGAAGGGGGGCTCTGGGGCCAACGTCCTGACTTTC. Amino acids: CASSKGGSGANVLTF.

The genes are TRBV19 and TRBJ1-2; D call uncertain. This CDR3 has 13 residues. Germline CDR1 reads LNHDA; CDR2 reads SQIVND (reference sequence). V was cut by 7 bases and J by 8 bases, with 17 bases left in between. This CDR3 reads CASNLNGESGYTF. As DNA, the CDR3 is TGTGCCAGTAACTTGAACGGAGAAAGCGGCTACACCTTC.

V usage is TRBV19 and J usage is TRBJ2-5; D may correspond to TRBD1 or TRBD2 (5 bases each). The germline gives CDR1 LNHDA, CDR2 SQIVND (reference sequence). Trimming shortened V by 5 bases and J by 5 bases, and 12 bases separated the two germline ends. The CDR3 extends over 13 amino acids. The CDR3 is CASSSQGAETQYF. Written as DNA, the CDR3 is TGTGCCAGTAGTTCCCAGGGAGCTGAGACCCAGTACTTC.

The rearrangement links TRBV5-1 to TRBJ1-4, with 8 positions matching TRBD1. Germline V gives CDR1 SGHRS, CDR2 YFSETQ. The ends lost 2 bases at V and 8 bases at J; junction bases unmatched: 5. The CDR3 extends over 14 amino acids. The CDR3 DNA reads TGCGCCAGCAGCTTAGACAGGGGTGAAGAAAAACTGTTTTTT. This codes for CASSLDRGEEKLFF. Full variable domain (remainder filled in from reference TRBV5-1 and TRBJ1-4): KAGVTQTPRYLIKTRGQQVTLSCSPISGHRSVSWYQQTPGQGLQFLFEYFSETQRNKGNFPGRFSGRQFSNSRSEMNVSTLELGDSALYLCASSLDRGEEKLFFGSGTQLSVL.

In DNA, the CDR3 is TGTGCCAGTAGTATAGCCTTTCCCCAAGAGACCCAGTACTTC. This encodes CASSIAFPQETQYF. The genes are TRBV19 and TRBJ2-5; D not certain. The CDR3 contains 14 residues. CDR1 LNHDA and CDR2 SQIVND come from the germline V gene (reference sequence). The V end lost 1 base, the J end lost 1 base, and 7 bases lay between the germline ends.

This clone has just a few counts. V is TRBV11-1 and J is TRBJ2-5; 8 nucleotides align to TRBD1. V lost 5 bases, J lost 4 bases, and 6 bases stayed unmatched. The CDR3 has 14 residues. Germline V gives CDR1 SGHAT, CDR2 FQDESV (reference sequence). CDR3 in amino acids: CASSRGGQGETQYF. As DNA, the CDR3 is TGTGCCAGCAGCCGAGGAGGACAGGGAGAGACCCAGTACTTC.

V and J are TRBV19 and TRBJ2-7; 8 nucleotides line up with TRBD1. The junction had 3 bases not matched to a gene; V was cut back by 2 bases and J by 0 bases. CDR1 is LNHDA, CDR2 SQIVND, per germline (reference sequence). The CDR3 length is 15 residues. This CDR3 reads CASSIFGTGSYEQYF. CDR3 coding DNA: TGTGCCAGTAGTATATTCGGGACAGGCTCCTACGAGCAGTACTTC.

This rearrangement joins TRBV6-6 to TRBJ2-7; 11 nucleotides agree with TRBD1. The CDR3 contains 15 residues. Germline V gene data show CDR1 as MNHNY and CDR2 as SVGAGI (reference sequence). J lost 4 bases, V lost 2 bases, and 4 bases had no gene match. CDR3 DNA: TGTGCCAGCAGTTACGACGGACAGGGGGCATACGAGCAGTACTTC. The encoded protein is CASSYDGQGAYEQYF.

The genes are TRBV5-4 and TRBJ1-3; D is possibly TRBD1 (5 bases). V lost 0 bases and J 4 bases, leaving 11 bases between the germline ends. This CDR3 has 15 amino acids. Germline V gene data show CDR1 as SGHNT and CDR2 as YYREEE (reference sequence). The CDR3 nucleotides read TGTGCCAGCAGCTTGGGGCCAGGGTCCGGAAACACCATATATTTT. Protein sequence: CASSLGPGSGNTIYF. The complete variable domain, with remaining parts taken from reference TRBV5-4 and TRBJ1-3, reads ETGVTQSPTHLIKTRGQQVTLRCSSQSGHNTVSWYQQALGQGPQFIFQYYREEENGRGNFPPRFSGLQFPNYSSELNVNALELDDSALYLCASSLGPGSGNTIYFGEGSWLTVV.

The chain employs TRBV19 and TRBJ2-1; possibly TRBD1 or TRBD2 for D (6 bases each). This CDR3 is 15 amino acids long. In germline, CDR1 is LNHDA, CDR2 SQIVND (reference sequence). The germline V and J ends were trimmed by 3 bases and 8 bases, with 17 bases remaining between them. The CDR3 region has the DNA TGTGCCAGTAGTATTGGGGGGACACCTTGGGATGAGCAGTTCTTC. It translates to CASSIGGTPWDEQFF.

The rearrangement links TRBV6-6 to TRBJ2-1, with D perhaps TRBD2 (5 bases). The V gene lost 0 bases and the J gene lost 8 bases, with 14 bases spanning the gap. The CDR3 is 15 residues long. Per germline, CDR1 MNHNY and CDR2 SVGAGI (reference sequence). CDR3 bases: TGTGCCAGCAGTTACTCATCGGGGAGCAGTCATGAGCAGTTCTTC. Protein product: CASSYSSGSSHEQFF.

This clone was recorded only once. The chain has TRBV5-6 and TRBJ1-4; D gene uncertain. From germline, CDR1 is SGHDT and CDR2 YYEEEE. V was pared by 1 base and J by 8 bases, with 9 bases between. The CDR3 sequence is 13 residues long. The CDR3 nucleotides are TGTGCCAGCAGCTTGTTTACGGGAGAAAAACTGTTTTTT. This sequence encodes CASSLFTGEKLFF.

The gene calls are TRBV5-8 and TRBJ1-2; D might be TRBD1 (6 bases). CDR3 length: 14 residues. Germline V gene sequence: CDR1 SGHTS, CDR2 YDEGEE. Trimming removed 8 bases at V and 2 bases at J, with 16 bases between. The CDR3 DNA follows: TGTGCCAGTGGCCCAGGGGATCGGAACTATGGCTACACCTTC. Its translation: CASGPGDRNYGYTF.

This chain links TRBV2 with TRBJ2-5; either TRBD1 or TRBD2 may supply D (5 bases each). Germline V CDR1 and CDR2: SNHLY, FYNNEI. V was cut by 3 bases and J by 5 bases, with 10 bases left in between. This CDR3 contains 13 residues. Here the CDR3 reads CASSDGAGETQYF. In DNA, the CDR3 is TGTGCCAGCAGTGACGGGGCCGGGGAGACCCAGTACTTC.

V gene TRBV11-3 combines with J gene TRBJ2-5, with 7 bases aligning to TRBD2. Germline values: CDR1 SGHNT, CDR2 YENEEA. V shed 6 bases and J 5 bases; nucleotides not matched to a gene: 6. The CDR3 totals 13 residues. CDR3 bases: TGTGCCAGCAGTTGGGGGGGGACTGAGACCCAGTACTTC. It is translated as CASSWGGTETQYF.

This chain links TRBV19 with TRBJ1-1; 7 positions agree with TRBD1. The V gene's germline CDR1 is LNHDA and CDR2 SQIVND (reference sequence). The V gene end was trimmed by 7 bases and the J gene end by 4 bases; junction bases not matched to a gene: 6. The CDR3 consists of 13 residues. CDR3 sequence: CASKEGAGTEAFF. The CDR3 DNA reads TGTGCCAGTAAGGAGGGGGCGGGCACTGAAGCTTTCTTT. Supplemented by reference TRBV19 and TRBJ1-1, the full variable domain reads DGGITQSPKYLFRKEGQNVTLSCEQNLNHDAMYWYRQDPGQGLRLIYYSQIVNDFQKGDIAEGYSVSREKKESFPLTVTSAQKNPTAFYLCASKEGAGTEAFFGQGTRLTVV.

This sequence joins TRBV11-2 and TRBJ2-2, with 7 bases aligning to TRBD2. This CDR3 spans 15 amino acids. CDR1 and CDR2 from the germline V gene are SGHAT and FQNNGV. The J segment lost 8 bases and the V segment lost 2 bases, leaving 8 bases of the junction unmatched. Here the CDR3 reads CASSLPGGVGGELFF. The DNA for the CDR3 is TGTGCCAGCAGCTTACCGGGAGGCGTAGGTGGGGAGCTGTTTTTT.

V usage is TRBV7-2 and J usage is TRBJ1-1; tentatively, D is TRBD1 (6 bases). V was cut by 5 bases and J by 6 bases, with 13 bases left in between. This CDR3 contains 13 residues. CDR1 is SGHTA and CDR2 is FQGNSA in the germline V gene. CDR3 region: CASSLDRKAEAFF. CDR3 nucleotide sequence: TGTGCCAGCAGCCTCGACAGGAAAGCTGAAGCTTTCTTT.

The chain recombines TRBV11-3 with TRBJ1-4; 9 bases are shared with TRBD1. This CDR3 region has 14 residues. Germline V lookup: CDR1 SGHNT, CDR2 YENEEA. Trimming removed 4 bases from V and 5 bases from J; junction bases left unmatched: 2. The CDR3 loop is CASSSGQGNEKLFF. In DNA form, the CDR3 reads TGTGCCAGCAGCTCCGGACAGGGGAATGAAAAACTGTTTTTT.

This chain links TRBV18 with TRBJ2-5; 12 bases are a match to TRBD2. The end of the DNA aligns better with TRBJ2-7, so the J call may be wrong. The CDR3 totals 19 residues. Germline CDR1 and CDR2: KGHSH and LQKENI. The CDR3 DNA reads TGTGCCAGCTCACCAGTCTCGGCTAGCGGGGGGGCAAGCTCCTACGAGCAGTACTTC. This sequence encodes CASSPVSASGGASSYEQYF.

The chain employs TRBV6-5 and TRBJ2-6; the match to TRBD2 covers 8 bases. V was pared by 7 bases and J by 0 bases, with 2 bases of the junction left unmatched. Germline CDR1 reads MNHEY; CDR2 reads SVGAGI. This CDR3 has 15 amino acids. In DNA, the CDR3 is TGTGCCAGCAAGAGCGGGGGCTCTGGGGCCAACGTCCTGACTTTC. This sequence encodes CASKSGGSGANVLTF.

The chain recombines TRBV18 with TRBJ1-5, with D possibly TRBD1 on 5 matching bases. Trimming took off 0 bases at V and 2 bases at J, with 11 bases between the two ends. The CDR3 runs 16 residues. Germline lookup yields CDR1 KGHSH and CDR2 LQKENI. CDR3 protein: CASSPPGGGGNQPQHF. The CDR3 DNA follows: TGTGCCAGCTCACCACCTGGGGGAGGTGGCAATCAGCCCCAGCATTTT.

A single count supports this clone. The chain links TRBV6-1 to TRBJ1-6; D gene ambiguous. The CDR3 consists of 15 residues. Germline values: CDR1 MNHNS, CDR2 SASEGT. V dropped 8 bases and J dropped 2 bases, with 13 bases sitting between them. CDR3 sequence reads: CASLGPTTYNSPLHF. The DNA of the CDR3 is TGTGCCAGCCTAGGACCGACCACCTATAATTCACCCCTCCACTTT.

This clone is a singleton in its sample. The chain has TRBV6-5 and TRBJ1-1; D is unresolved. CDR1 and CDR2 from the germline V gene are MNHEY and SVGAGI. This CDR3 is 13 amino acids long. V gave up 0 bases and J gave up 4 bases, with 6 bases separating them. The CDR3 DNA follows: TGTGCCAGCAGTTACTCCTCGGCCACTGAAGCTTTCTTT. Protein sequence: CASSYSSATEAFF.

Written as DNA, the CDR3 is TGCGCCAGCAGCTTGAGTCACGTCGACACAGATACGCAGTATTTT. This gives the protein CASSLSHVDTDTQYF. The rearrangement uses TRBV5-1 and TRBJ2-3, with D unresolved. The germline gives CDR1 SGHRS, CDR2 YFSETQ. This CDR3 contains 15 residues. The V gene lost 1 base and the J gene lost 2 bases, with 11 bases spanning the gap.

The rearrangement uses TRBV5-6 and TRBJ2-3, with D possibly TRBD2 on 5 matching bases. Germline V gene lookup returns CDR1 SGHDT and CDR2 YYEEEE. V shed 3 bases and J shed 0 bases, with 14 bases lying between them. The CDR3 totals 16 residues. This CDR3 is CASSSLLGVSTDTQYF. In DNA form, the CDR3 reads TGTGCCAGCAGCTCCCTACTAGGAGTTAGCACAGATACGCAGTATTTT.

This clone was counted a single time. The chain uses TRBV20-1 and TRBJ2-5, with D unclear. CDR3 length: 11 residues. V lost 2 bases and J lost 4, with 5 bases in between. Looked up from germline, CDR1 is DFQATT and CDR2 is SNEGSKA (reference sequence). CDR3 sequence reads: CSARKSETQYF. The DNA for the CDR3 is TGCAGTGCTAGAAAGTCAGAGACCCAGTACTTC.

CDR3 region: CASSPRGDGNYGYTF. Written as DNA, the CDR3 is TGTGCCAGCAGTCCTCGGGGGGACGGGAACTATGGCTACACCTTC. The V call is TRBV28, the J call TRBJ1-2; D possibly corresponds to TRBD1 (5 bases). V gave up 5 bases and J gave up 2 bases, with 15 bases separating them. CDR1 and CDR2 (germline): MDHEN, SYDVKM. The CDR3 loop spans 15 amino acids.

This clone was counted between two and nine times. This chain uses TRBV20-1 with TRBJ2-5; D remains ambiguous. V lost 7 bases, J lost 1 base, and 7 bases lay in between. Germline assignment: CDR1 DFQATT and CDR2 SNEGSKA (reference sequence). The CDR3 is made up of 11 amino acids. CDR3 sequence reads: CSERFQETQYF. DNA of the CDR3: TGCAGTGAACGGTTCCAAGAGACCCAGTACTTC.